These T cell receptor beta chains were read from a single sample in a study of OX40 agonist ivuxolimab in advanced cancers. Only in-frame clones appear in the TCRdb table, and some are missing; sequencing was by immunoSEQ multiplex PCR. The data hold roughly 80,000 clones, with about 86% observed a single time. Sequenced material: CD4+ or CD8+ T cells sorted from blood, taken in a trial of the OX40 agonist ivuxolimab. All receptors come from an adult with an advanced solid tumor such as melanoma, head and neck, liver or kidney cancer. The conserved cysteine and the conserved F or W are not part of the CDR3 here.

>TRBV19
ASSKNTGELF
>TRBV28
ASSLGVGGSRYGYT
>TRBV19
ASSTTQGFGYEQY
>TRBV19
ASSMVGYEQY
>TRBV7-7
ASSRGSTDTQY
>TRBV27
ASRPTEGVYSNQPQH
>TRBV19
ASSSSSGGRNEQF
>TRBV9
ASSADYPPYEQY
>TRBV6-6
ASSPTRSNNEQF
>TRBV4-1
ASSQGPRDTYNSPLH
>TRBV11-2
ASSSHDRGGTEAF
>TRBV21-1
ASSKWDTDYNEQF
>TRBV29-1
STRTSAPSRGRYNEQF
>TRBV27
ASRSYREAF
>TRBV9
ASSVELGELF
>TRBV11-3
ASSAGTLNTGELF
>TRBV4-1
ASSQDRLGGSETQY
>TRBV6-4
ASSESQDQPQH
>TRBV7-9
ASSSSVRGVADTQY
>TRBV7-8
ASSSDSSYEQY
>TRBV27
ASSPNRPYEQY
>TRBV7-8
ASSLAPSGSTDTQY
>TRBV18
ASSRRTGRTEAF
>TRBV5-6
ASSLDPSGNSYNEQF
>TRBV11-3
ASSFGLNNSPLH
>TRBV6-6
ASSQSLTGRTDTQY
>TRBV19
ASSGQVGSYEQY
>TRBV15
ATSRRPRESVGNEQF
>TRBV9
ASSVAPTGGGKLF
>TRBV5-4
ASSSTSGYAGELF
>TRBV28
ASSWEWDRWANTGELF
>TRBV28
ASSGRTGGAKNIQY
>TRBV5-4
ASSLTGTALGTSAYEQY
>TRBV5-1
ASSAPREQETQY
>TRBV10-3
AITPVAGSSYNEQF
>TRBV19
ATGGGFTGESEAF
>TRBV30
ARGQGAEQY
>TRBV25-1
ASSRGTGNTEAF
>TRBV4-1
ASSQIENFDTQY
>TRBV18
ASSPRRIGQISNQPQH
>TRBV7-2
ASTRGGRMGNEQF